This T cell receptor beta chain was captured in a study of cytomegalovirus exposure and HLA in healthy donors. Overall study findings and caveats: Immune exposure data for these donors was limited to CMV serostatus. TCR beta chain V- and J-gene trimming was linked, in a later analysis, to a missense variant in DCLRE1C.

All donors participated as healthy donors of bone marrow. Germline CDR1 reads SGHRS; CDR2 reads YFSETQ. Trimming cost V 0 bases and J 4 bases, with 22 bases left between them. There are 18 residues in the CDR3. Points on this clone: Its antigen is as yet unknown.

The PCR used 60 Vbeta and 13 Jbeta primers. Sequencing used immunoSEQ multiplex PCR; TCRdb keeps in-frame clones, though not all of them. The profile shows some 100,000 clones, 60% to 75% of them singletons. This TCR was recovered from a man aged 50-59 years in good health and CMV-seronegative. The material sequenced was PBMCs. This chain uses TRBV5-1 with TRBJ1-1, with D possibly matching TRBD1 (5 bases). CDR3 coding DNA: TGCGCCAGCAGCTTGGATTCAGTGCGGCAGGGCATGTTCACTGAAGCTTTCTTT. It yields the protein CASSLDSVRQGMFTEAFF.